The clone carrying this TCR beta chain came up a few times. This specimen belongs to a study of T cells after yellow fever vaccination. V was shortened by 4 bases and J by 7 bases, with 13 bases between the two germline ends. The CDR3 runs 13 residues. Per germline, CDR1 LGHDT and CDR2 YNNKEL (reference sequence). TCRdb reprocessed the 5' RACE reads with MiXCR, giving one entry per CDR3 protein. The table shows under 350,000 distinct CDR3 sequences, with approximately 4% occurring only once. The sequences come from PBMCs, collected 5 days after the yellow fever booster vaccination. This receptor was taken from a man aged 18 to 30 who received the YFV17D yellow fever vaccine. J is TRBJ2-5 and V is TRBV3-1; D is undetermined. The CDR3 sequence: CASSRPAQRTQYF. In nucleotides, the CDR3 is TGTGCCAGCAGCCGGCCAGCGCAACGGACCCAGTACTTC.